What follows are 7 T cell receptor beta chains derived from one specimen sequenced in a study of CXCR3-negative and CXCR3-positive naive CD8 T cells. Whole-study findings and limits: Against CXCR3-negative naive cells, CXCR3-positive naive cells showed more hydrophobic TRB CDR3s.

Their specific antigens are unknown. The method, 5' RACE with UMI labels, was used to prepare the TRB cDNA libraries. Reanalyzing the 5' RACE reads, TCRdb keeps one entry per CDR3 protein, without DNA. This listing includes over 50,000 distinct CDR3 sequences. Material for sequencing was naive CXCR3+ CD8+ T cells from blood. The subset is: CD45RO-CCR7+CD27+CD95- naive CD8+ T cells expressing CXCR3 (TNR3+). The receptors were gathered from a human donor in good health. Some clones in this sample may be carry-over from other donors' samples.

The chain couples TRBV7-8 to TRBJ1-1. This CDR3 has 15 amino acids. Germline CDR1 is SGHVS and CDR2 is FQNEAQ. Here the CDR3 reads CASSLAGGSETEAFF.

The chain employs TRBV4-3 and TRBJ2-3. Per the germline V gene, CDR1 is LGHNA and CDR2 is YSLEER. The CDR3 has 14 residues. CDR3 loop: CASSQDYSTDTQYF.

V is TRBV11-3 and J is TRBJ2-1; the TCRdb call, TRBD2, lacks DNA for checking. This CDR3 has 19 amino acids. Germline CDR1 reads SGHNT; CDR2 reads YENEEA. CDR3 sequence: CASSFGSGGPLVGYNEQFF.

The genes are TRBV7-9 and TRBJ1-2; as DNA is missing, the TRBD1 call by TCRdb cannot be tested. CDR3 length equals 15 residues. CDR1 SEHNR and CDR2 FQNEAQ come from the germline V gene (reference sequence). CDR3 region: CASSSGGLHLYGYTF.

The chain is built from TRBV27 and TRBJ2-7; lacking DNA, the TRBD2 call made by TCRdb goes unchecked. The CDR3 consists of 21 residues. Germline CDR1 and CDR2: MNHEY and SMNVEV (reference sequence). Here the CDR3 reads CASSFSPPGLAGELSSYEQYF.

The J gene is TRBJ1-2, the V gene TRBV20-1. The CDR3 length is 13 residues. Germline assignment: CDR1 DFQATT and CDR2 SNEGSKA (reference sequence). CDR3 protein: CSARGRIEYGYTF.

The rearrangement uses TRBV7-6 and TRBJ1-1. The CDR3 contains 14 residues. The germline V gene has CDR1 SGHVS and CDR2 FNYEAQ. Here the CDR3 reads CASSLELRNTEAFF.